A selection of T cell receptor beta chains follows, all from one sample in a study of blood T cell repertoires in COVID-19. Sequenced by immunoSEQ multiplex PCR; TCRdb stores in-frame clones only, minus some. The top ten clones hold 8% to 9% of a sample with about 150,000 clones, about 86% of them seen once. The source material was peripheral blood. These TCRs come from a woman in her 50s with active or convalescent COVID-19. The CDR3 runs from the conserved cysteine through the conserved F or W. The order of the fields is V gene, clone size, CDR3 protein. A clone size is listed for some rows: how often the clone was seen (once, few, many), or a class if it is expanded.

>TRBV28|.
CASSRGTPSSYNSPLHF
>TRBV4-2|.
CASSGTGQGVSGSGNTIYF
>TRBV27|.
CASSLSGGLNTEAFF
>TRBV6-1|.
CASSEGQAYNSPLHF
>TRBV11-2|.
CASSVPQGITIYF
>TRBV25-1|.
CASSEGTGAHNQPQHF
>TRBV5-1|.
CASSLVHGELFF
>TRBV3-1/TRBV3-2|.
CASSRGLAGGTQYF
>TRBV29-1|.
CSVFVDRPGEQFF
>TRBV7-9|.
CASSVRVSGNTIYF
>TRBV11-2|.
CASSADRGFTMNTEAFF
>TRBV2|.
CASVRGQGAYIQYF
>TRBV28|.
CASSLGLLQETQYF
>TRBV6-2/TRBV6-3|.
CASSQSTGAGYGYTF
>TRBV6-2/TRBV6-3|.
CASSYRSYTGELFF
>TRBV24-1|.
CATSDGTSGLSDTQYF
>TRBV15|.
CATSRDKGPSGANVLTF
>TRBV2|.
CASSGVDGEKLFF
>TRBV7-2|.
CASSLDRANEQYF
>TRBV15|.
CATSRDGIQETQYF
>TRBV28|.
CASSFVLITGELFF
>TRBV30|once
CAWSVQIATRYNEQFF
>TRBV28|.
CASISFEGAVYGYTF
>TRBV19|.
CASTLDGGTNTGELFF
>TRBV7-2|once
CASSLFTGSGNTIYF
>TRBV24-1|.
CATREGRAGADTQYF
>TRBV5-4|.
CASSLGPGGIDNEQFF
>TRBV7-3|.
CASSLNGAEQFF
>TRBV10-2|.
CASSKGQGVTLHF